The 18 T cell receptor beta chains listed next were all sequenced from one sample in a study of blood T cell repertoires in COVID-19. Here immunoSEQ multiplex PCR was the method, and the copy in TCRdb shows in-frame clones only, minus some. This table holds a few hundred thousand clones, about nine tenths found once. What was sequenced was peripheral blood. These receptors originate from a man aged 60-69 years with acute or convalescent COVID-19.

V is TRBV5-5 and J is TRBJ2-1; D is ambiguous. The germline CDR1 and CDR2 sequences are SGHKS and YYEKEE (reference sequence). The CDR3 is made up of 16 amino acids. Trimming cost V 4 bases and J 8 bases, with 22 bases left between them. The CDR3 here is CASSPATTPIGDEQFF. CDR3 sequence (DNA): TGTGCCAGCAGCCCGGCAACGACTCCCATCGGCGATGAGCAGTTCTTC.

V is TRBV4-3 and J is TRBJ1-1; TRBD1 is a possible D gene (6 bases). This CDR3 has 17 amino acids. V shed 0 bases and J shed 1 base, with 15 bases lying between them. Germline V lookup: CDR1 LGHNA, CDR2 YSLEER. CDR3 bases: TGCGCCAGCAGCCAAGATCCGGGAGGAGGGGGGAACACTGAAGCTTTCTTT. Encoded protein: CASSQDPGGGGNTEAFF.

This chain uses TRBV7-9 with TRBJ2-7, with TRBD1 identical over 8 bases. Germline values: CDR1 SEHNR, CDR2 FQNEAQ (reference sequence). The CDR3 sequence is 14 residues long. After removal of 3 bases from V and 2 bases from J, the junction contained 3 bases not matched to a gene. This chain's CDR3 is CASSFGTGPYEQYF. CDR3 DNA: TGTGCCAGCAGCTTCGGGACAGGACCCTACGAGCAGTACTTC.

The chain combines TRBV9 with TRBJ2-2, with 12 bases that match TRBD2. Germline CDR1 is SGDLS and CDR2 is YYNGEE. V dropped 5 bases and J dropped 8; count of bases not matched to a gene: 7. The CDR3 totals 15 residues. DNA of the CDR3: TGTGCCAGCAGTCGGACTAGCGGGATAGCTGGGGAGCTGTTTTTT. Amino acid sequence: CASSRTSGIAGELFF.

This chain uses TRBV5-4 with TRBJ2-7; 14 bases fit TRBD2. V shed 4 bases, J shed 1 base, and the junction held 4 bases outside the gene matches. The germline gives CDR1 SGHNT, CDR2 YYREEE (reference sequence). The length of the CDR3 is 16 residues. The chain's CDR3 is CASSEGLAGASYEQYF. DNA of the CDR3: TGTGCCAGCAGCGAGGGACTAGCGGGAGCGTCCTACGAGCAGTACTTC.

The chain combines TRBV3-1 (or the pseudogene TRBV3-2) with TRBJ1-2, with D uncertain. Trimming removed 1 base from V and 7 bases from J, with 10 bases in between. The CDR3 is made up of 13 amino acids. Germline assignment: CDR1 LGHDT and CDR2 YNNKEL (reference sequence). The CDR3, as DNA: TGTGCCAGCAGCCAAGGGACCGGGGTTGGCTACACCTTC. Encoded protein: CASSQGTGVGYTF.

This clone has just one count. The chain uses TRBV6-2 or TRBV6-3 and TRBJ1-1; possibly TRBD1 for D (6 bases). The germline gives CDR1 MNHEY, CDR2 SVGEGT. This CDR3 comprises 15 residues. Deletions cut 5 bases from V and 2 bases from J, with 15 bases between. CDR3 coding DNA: TGTGCCAGCAGTCTACGGACAGTTCCTAACACTGAAGCTTTCTTT. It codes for CASSLRTVPNTEAFF.

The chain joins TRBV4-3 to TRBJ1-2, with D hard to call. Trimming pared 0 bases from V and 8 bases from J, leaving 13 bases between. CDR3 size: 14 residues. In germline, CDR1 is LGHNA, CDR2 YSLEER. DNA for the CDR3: TGCGCCAGCAGCCAAGATCTGGCAGTTGGCGGCTACACCTTC. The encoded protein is CASSQDLAVGGYTF.

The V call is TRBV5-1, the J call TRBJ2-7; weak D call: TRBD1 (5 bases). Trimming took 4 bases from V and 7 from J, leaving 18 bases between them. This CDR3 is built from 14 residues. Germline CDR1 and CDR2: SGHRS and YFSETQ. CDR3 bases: TGCGCCAGCAGCCTCGGACAAGGCCCCTTAGAGCAGTACTTC. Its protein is CASSLGQGPLEQYF.

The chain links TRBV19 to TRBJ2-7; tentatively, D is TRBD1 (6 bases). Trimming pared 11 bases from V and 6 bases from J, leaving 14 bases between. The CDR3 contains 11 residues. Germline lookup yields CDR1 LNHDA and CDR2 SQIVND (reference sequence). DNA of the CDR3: TGTGCCGGAAACAGGGCGTCCGAGCAGTACTTC. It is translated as CAGNRASEQYF.

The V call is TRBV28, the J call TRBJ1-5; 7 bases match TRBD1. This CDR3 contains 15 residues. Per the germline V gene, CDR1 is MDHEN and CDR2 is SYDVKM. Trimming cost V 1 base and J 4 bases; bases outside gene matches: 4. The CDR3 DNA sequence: TGTGCCAGCAGTTTATTTTCGACAGGGAATCAGCCCCAGCATTTT. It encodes CASSLFSTGNQPQHF.

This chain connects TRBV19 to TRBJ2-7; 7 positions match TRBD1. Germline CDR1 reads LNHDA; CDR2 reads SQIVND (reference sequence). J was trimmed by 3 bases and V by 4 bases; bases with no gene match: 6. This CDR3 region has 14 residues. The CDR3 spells CASSNPGGIYEQYF. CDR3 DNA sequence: TGTGCCAGTAGTAACCCAGGGGGAATCTACGAGCAGTACTTC.

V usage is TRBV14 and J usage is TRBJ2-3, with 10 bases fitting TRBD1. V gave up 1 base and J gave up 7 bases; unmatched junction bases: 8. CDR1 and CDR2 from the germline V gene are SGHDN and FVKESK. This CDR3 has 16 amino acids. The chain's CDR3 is CASSQVPGQGWNTQYF. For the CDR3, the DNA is TGTGCCAGCAGCCAAGTCCCGGGACAGGGGTGGAATACGCAGTATTTT.

CDR3 in amino acids: CASSLAPHGEQFF. The CDR3 nucleotides read TGTGCCAGCAGCTTAGCACCACACGGGGAGCAGTTCTTC. V is TRBV7-8 and J is TRBJ2-1; D is unresolved. Germline-derived CDR1 and CDR2 are SGHVS and FQNEAQ. CDR3 length: 13 residues. Between the trimmed V and J ends, which lost 0 bases and 10 bases, there was a span of 10 bases.

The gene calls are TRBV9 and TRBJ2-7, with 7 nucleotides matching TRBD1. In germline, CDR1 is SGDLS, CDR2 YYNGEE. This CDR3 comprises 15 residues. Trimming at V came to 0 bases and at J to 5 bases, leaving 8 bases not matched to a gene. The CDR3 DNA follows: TGTGCCAGCAGCGTAGAAGGCAGGGGGATTGACGAGCAGTACTTC. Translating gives CASSVEGRGIDEQYF. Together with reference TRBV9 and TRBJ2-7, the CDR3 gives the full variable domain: DSGVTQTPKHLITATGQRVTLRCSPRSGDLSVYWYQQSLDQGLQFLIQYYNGEERAKGNILERFSAQQFPDLHSELNLSSLELGDSALYFCASSVEGRGIDEQYFGPGTRLTVT.

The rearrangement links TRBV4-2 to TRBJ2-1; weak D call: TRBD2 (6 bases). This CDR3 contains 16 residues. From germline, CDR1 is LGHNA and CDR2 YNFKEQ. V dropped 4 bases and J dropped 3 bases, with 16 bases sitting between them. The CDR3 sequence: CASSPYGEVFYNEQFF. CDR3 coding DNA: TGTGCCAGCAGCCCCTATGGGGAGGTGTTCTACAATGAGCAGTTCTTC.

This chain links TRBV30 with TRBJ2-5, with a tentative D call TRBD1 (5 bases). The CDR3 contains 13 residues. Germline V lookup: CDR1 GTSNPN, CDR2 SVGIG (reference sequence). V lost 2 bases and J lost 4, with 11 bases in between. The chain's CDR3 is CAWSSDQGETQYF. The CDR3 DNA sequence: TGTGCCTGGAGTTCGGACCAGGGAGAGACCCAGTACTTC.

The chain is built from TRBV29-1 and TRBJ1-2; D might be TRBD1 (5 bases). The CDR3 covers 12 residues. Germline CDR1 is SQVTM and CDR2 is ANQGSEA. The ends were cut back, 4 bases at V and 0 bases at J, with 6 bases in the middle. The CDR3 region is CSVADTNYGYTF. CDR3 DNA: TGCAGCGTTGCGGACACTAACTATGGCTACACCTTC.